One sample yielded the 13 T cell receptor beta chains listed below, sequenced in a study of cytomegalovirus exposure and HLA in healthy donors. The primer mix had 60 Vbeta and 13 Jbeta primers. Clones were read by immunoSEQ multiplex PCR, and TCRdb kept only the in-frame ones, dropping some. The sample has about 160,000 clones; roughly four fifths are singletons. Sequenced material: PBMCs. The source is a woman aged 45-65 years in good health and CMV-seronegative.

This clone was recorded a few times. This rearrangement joins TRBV5-1 to TRBJ2-5, with 10 positions matching TRBD2. Germline CDR1 SGHRS, CDR2 YFSETQ. The trim removed 2 bases at V and 2 bases at J, leaving 6 bases unmatched. The CDR3 is 16 amino acids. The CDR3 coding sequence is TGCGCCAGCAGCTTAAGGACTAGCGGTATACAAGAGACCCAGTACTTC. Translating gives CASSLRTSGIQETQYF.

This clone occurred a few times. The V gene is TRBV27, the J gene TRBJ1-1, with TRBD1 matching over 8 bases. The CDR3 runs 13 residues. V gave up 5 bases and J gave up 11 bases; unmatched junction bases: 10. CDR1 and CDR2 (germline): MNHEY, SMNVEV (reference sequence). The CDR3 DNA follows: TGTGCCAGCAGTCCGACGGACAGGGCTGGGGCTTTCTTT. Translating gives CASSPTDRAGAFF.

This clone was seen a few times. The genes are TRBV2 and TRBJ2-6, with TRBD2 as a possible D gene (5 bases). Germline CDR1 reads SNHLY; CDR2 reads FYNNEI. Trimming left V 6 bases short and J 0 bases short, with 6 bases between. The CDR3 loop spans 14 amino acids. This CDR3 reads CASRRASGANVLTF. Here the CDR3 DNA reads TGTGCCAGCAGGCGGGCCTCTGGGGCCAACGTCCTGACTTTC.

V usage is TRBV18 and J usage is TRBJ1-2; 8 bases align to TRBD1. Germline assignment: CDR1 KGHSH and CDR2 LQKENI. The CDR3 length is 12 residues. The ends lost 6 bases at V and 7 bases at J; junction bases unmatched: 4. CDR3 loop: CASSHDRGGYTF. For the CDR3, the DNA is TGTGCCAGCTCTCACGACAGGGGTGGCTACACCTTC. Looking up the rest from reference TRBV18 and TRBJ1-2 gives the full variable domain: NAGVMQNPRHLVRRRGQEARLRCSPMKGHSHVYWYRQLPEEGLKFMVYLQKENIIDESGMPKERFSAEFPKEGPSILRIQQVVRGDSAAYFCASSHDRGGYTFGSGTRLTVV.

The CDR3 reads CSAGAGRGYTF. In DNA, the CDR3 is TGCAGTGCTGGAGCCGGGAGAGGCTACACCTTC. This chain links TRBV20-1 with TRBJ1-2; D not resolved. The CDR3 is 11 amino acids. Trimming cost V 5 bases and J 8 bases, with 12 bases left between them. Germline CDR1 reads DFQATT; CDR2 reads SNEGSKA (reference sequence).

This clone was observed a single time. The chain employs TRBV15 and TRBJ2-7; 10 nucleotides line up with TRBD1. The CDR3 has 14 amino acids. Per the germline V gene, CDR1 is LNHNV and CDR2 is YYDKDF (reference sequence). J lost 4 bases, V lost 3 bases, and 3 bases had no gene match. Here the CDR3 DNA reads TGTGCCACCAGCAGGCCGGGACAGGGGTACGAGCAGTACTTC. Protein sequence: CATSRPGQGYEQYF.

The chain combines TRBV4-3 with TRBJ1-4; 10 nucleotides line up with TRBD1. The germline gives CDR1 LGHNA, CDR2 YSLEER. Trimming removed 4 bases from V and 8 bases from J; junction bases left unmatched: 4. This CDR3 has 14 amino acids. CDR3 coding DNA: TGCGCCAGCAGCCCGGGACAGGGGTGGGAAAAACTGTTTTTT. Amino acids: CASSPGQGWEKLFF.

With respect to this clone: Germline is not matched at one junction end, which may reflect a read error. The chain couples TRBV7-9 to TRBJ1-2, with no clear D. CDR1 and CDR2 from the germline V gene are SEHNR and FQNEAQ (reference sequence). CDR3 length: 12 amino acids. CDR3 coding DNA: TGTTCCAGCAGCCTCGGACTAAGCGGCTACACCTTC. Its translation is CSSSLGLSGYTF.

This clone was observed once. The CDR3 nucleotides are TGTGCCAGCAGCTCCCTGGGGGGGGGCTACACCTTC. It encodes CASSSLGGGYTF. V and J are TRBV27 and TRBJ1-2; tentatively, D is TRBD1 (5 bases). V lost 6 bases and J 8 bases, leaving 13 bases between the germline ends. The V gene's germline CDR1 is MNHEY and CDR2 SMNVEV (reference sequence). This CDR3 has 12 amino acids.

V usage is TRBV9 and J usage is TRBJ1-5; no definite D call. V lost 0 bases, J lost 4 bases, and 11 bases lay in between. There are 15 residues in the CDR3. Germline CDR1 SGDLS, CDR2 YYNGEE. Written as DNA, the CDR3 is TGTGCCAGCAGCGTAGCGGCAGGCCTAAATCAGCCCCAGCATTTT. Translating gives CASSVAAGLNQPQHF. Drawing the rest from reference TRBV9 and TRBJ1-5, the complete variable domain is DSGVTQTPKHLITATGQRVTLRCSPRSGDLSVYWYQQSLDQGLQFLIQYYNGEERAKGNILERFSAQQFPDLHSELNLSSLELGDSALYFCASSVAAGLNQPQHFGDGTRLSIL.

The CDR3 protein is CASSPPDRVHEQYF. DNA for the CDR3: TGTGCCAGCTCACCACCAGACAGGGTCCACGAGCAGTACTTC. V and J are TRBV18 and TRBJ2-7, with 7 bases fitting TRBD1. Per the germline V gene, CDR1 is KGHSH and CDR2 is LQKENI. The CDR3 extends over 14 amino acids. Unmatched junction bases numbered 4, after V lost 0 bases and J lost 5 bases.

This clone was observed a few times. The rearrangement joins TRBV30 to TRBJ2-2; 12 bases map to TRBD1. The germline CDR1 and CDR2 sequences are GTSNPN and SVGIG (reference sequence). V lost 1 base, J lost 6 bases, and 9 bases stayed unmatched. CDR3 length equals 17 residues. The DNA for the CDR3 is TGTGCCTGGAGTGCCGAGAGGGGGACAGGGGGCTCCGGGGAGCTGTTTTTT. It yields the protein CAWSAERGTGGSGELFF. Variable domain in full (rest from reference TRBV30 and TRBJ2-2): SQTIHQWPATLVQPVGSPLSLECTVEGTSNPNLYWYRQAAGRGLQLLFYSVGIGQISSEVPQNLSASRPQDRQFILSSKKLLLSDSGFYLCAWSAERGTGGSGELFFGEGSRLTVL.

This chain links TRBV5-6 with TRBJ2-5, with TRBD2 as a possible D gene (6 bases). The V and J ends lost 2 bases and 3 bases respectively, with 11 bases between them. The V gene's germline CDR1 is SGHDT and CDR2 YYEEEE. This CDR3 has 14 amino acids. The CDR3 region is CASSLKGRKETQYF. CDR3 DNA sequence: TGTGCCAGCAGCTTAAAAGGGAGGAAAGAGACCCAGTACTTC.